The 11 T cell receptor beta chains below all came from one sample that was sequenced in a study of T cell responses to AZD1222 COVID-19 vaccine. TCRdb's table, derived via immunoSEQ multiplex PCR, lists solely in-frame clones and lacks some. The table includes about 150,000 clones, about 92% detected once. The material sequenced was peripheral blood, taken 28 days after the second AZD1222 dose. The receptors were gathered from an adult who received the AZD1222 COVID-19 vaccine.

The chain recombines TRBV7-9 with TRBJ2-1; 10 nucleotides match TRBD2. CDR3 length: 15 amino acids. Losses at the gene ends were 9 bases for V and 7 bases for J; bases not matched to a gene: 12. Germline V lookup: CDR1 SEHNR, CDR2 FQNEAQ (reference sequence). CDR3 amino acids: CARGASGSSGNEQFF. The DNA of the CDR3 is TGTGCCAGGGGGGCTAGCGGGAGTTCTGGGAATGAGCAGTTCTTC.

The chain combines TRBV30 with TRBJ1-3; tentatively, D is TRBD1 (5 bases). The CDR3 covers 15 residues. Per germline, CDR1 GTSNPN and CDR2 SVGIG (reference sequence). V shed 0 bases and J shed 1 base, with 10 bases lying between them. CDR3 DNA sequence: TGTGCCTGGAGTGTATTCCCAGGGTCTGGAAACACCATATATTTT. Translated: CAWSVFPGSGNTIYF.

The table lists this clone with a count of one. The chain recombines TRBV5-1 with TRBJ2-1, with D hard to call. The CDR3 is 14 residues long. Germline V gene sequence: CDR1 SGHRS, CDR2 YFSETQ. With 4 bases removed from V and 6 bases from J, the gap between germline ends came to 14 bases. The CDR3 spells CASSSFSPINEQFF. In DNA form, the CDR3 reads TGCGCCAGCAGCAGCTTTTCCCCCATCAATGAGCAGTTCTTC.

The chain joins TRBV7-3 to TRBJ2-3; the D call may be TRBD1 or TRBD2 (6 bases each). The CDR3 is made up of 12 amino acids. CDR1 and CDR2 (germline): SGHTA, FQGTGA. Trimming removed 4 bases at V and 14 bases at J, with 16 bases between. This CDR3 reads CASSSRGEIMYF. CDR3 DNA sequence: TGTGCCAGCAGCTCTAGGGGGGAAATAATGTATTTT.

The rearrangement links TRBV9 to TRBJ1-6, with D perhaps matching TRBD1 (5 bases). V gave up 0 bases and J gave up 5 bases, with 6 bases separating them. CDR3 size: 14 residues. From germline, CDR1 is SGDLS and CDR2 YYNGEE. CDR3 protein: CASSVVGDNSPLHF. The CDR3 DNA follows: TGTGCCAGCAGCGTAGTAGGGGATAATTCACCCCTCCACTTT.

The rearrangement joins TRBV9 to TRBJ2-5; possible D gene TRBD1, 6 bases. Trimming pared 0 bases from V and 5 bases from J, leaving 8 bases between. The CDR3 totals 13 residues. CDR1 is SGDLS, CDR2 YYNGEE, per germline. As DNA, the CDR3 is TGTGCCAGCAGCGTAGCAGGGGAGGAGACCCAGTACTTC. Amino acid sequence: CASSVAGEETQYF.

V gene TRBV5-5 combines with J gene TRBJ1-2; D gene uncertain. CDR1 and CDR2 (germline): SGHKS, YYEKEE (reference sequence). The CDR3 consists of 14 residues. V lost 0 bases, J lost 4 bases, and 10 bases lay in between. CDR3 nucleotides: TGTGCCAGCAGCTTGGCCCTGGGGATCTATGGCTACACCTTC. Translation gives CASSLALGIYGYTF.

The rearrangement links TRBV28 to TRBJ2-7; D gene unclear. The V end lost 4 bases, the J end lost 2 bases, and 9 bases lay between the germline ends. The CDR3 loop spans 13 amino acids. Germline CDR1 is MDHEN and CDR2 is SYDVKM. CDR3 in DNA: TGTGCCAGCAGTTCTCCCATTACCTACGAGCAGTACTTC. Protein product: CASSSPITYEQYF.

J is TRBJ1-2 and V is TRBV10-3; TRBD1 might be the D (5 bases). The CDR3 contains 12 residues. Per the germline V gene, CDR1 is ENHRY and CDR2 is SYGVKD. Trimming cost V 8 bases and J 2 bases, with 9 bases left between them. CDR3 in amino acids: CAIRDSNYGYTF. CDR3 sequence (DNA): TGTGCCATCCGCGACAGCAACTATGGCTACACCTTC.

The J gene is TRBJ2-1, the V gene TRBV12-3 or TRBV12-4; no reliable D call. This CDR3 region has 12 residues. Trimming pared 3 bases from V and 5 bases from J, leaving 5 bases between. The CDR3 nucleotides are TGTGCCAGCAGTTTTTATCACAATGAGCAGTTCTTC. This encodes CASSFYHNEQFF.

The chain joins TRBV4-1 to TRBJ2-5, with D perhaps matching TRBD2 (5 bases). The CDR3 runs to 16 residues. V was pared by 1 base and J by 3 bases, with 15 bases between. The germline gives CDR1 MGHRA, CDR2 YSYEKL. For the CDR3, the DNA is TGCGCCAGCAGCCAAGGCCAAGTTCCCGGGAAAGAGACCCAGTACTTC. It is translated as CASSQGQVPGKETQYF.